The 7 T cell receptor beta chains in this list originate from one sample, sequenced in a study of early T cells in non-severe SARS-CoV-2 infection. Via MiXCR, TCRdb re-called the 5' RACE reads, giving one row per CDR3 protein. The table lists 60,000 to 65,000 distinct CDR3 sequences, 8.5% to 9.5% of them singletons, with 0.95% to 1.5% in the top ten. What was sequenced was whole blood. These receptor sequences come from an adult who was a healthcare worker with PCR-confirmed SARS-CoV-2 infection or an uninfected control (not recorded which).

This clonotype was counted a few times. The chain is built from TRBV7-6 and TRBJ2-1; perhaps D is TRBD1 or TRBD2 (5 bases each). Germline V lookup: CDR1 SGHVS, CDR2 FNYEAQ. Trimming removed 1 base from V and 0 bases from J, with 13 bases in between. The CDR3 length is 17 residues. The CDR3 nucleotides read TGTGCCAGCAGCTTAGGAGGAATCGGGACCTCCTACAATGAGCAGTTCTTC. Its translation is CASSLGGIGTSYNEQFF.

This clonotype was seen more than once but under ten times. The chain links TRBV29-1 to TRBJ2-2; unclear D gene. The CDR3 runs 11 residues. Trimming removed 7 bases from V and 10 bases from J, with 13 bases in between. The germline V gene has CDR1 SQVTM and CDR2 ANQGSEA. DNA for the CDR3: TGCAGCGCCGTAGTTGAGGAGGAGCTGTTTTTT. This translates into CSAVVEEELFF.

To note about this clonotype: It may be a read error: a sequence one base away is much more abundant. The V call is TRBV28, the J call TRBJ1-6; tentative D call: TRBD1 (5 bases). The CDR3 sequence is 13 residues long. V lost 11 bases and J lost 9, with 17 bases in between. From germline, CDR1 is MDHEN and CDR2 SYDVKM. CDR3 sequence reads: CASLRGTGSPLHF. The CDR3 DNA follows: TGTGCCTCCCTTAGAGGGACTGGTTCACCCCTCCACTTT.

A few counts support this clonotype. J is TRBJ1-2 and V is TRBV27, with TRBD1 matching over 7 bases. The V gene's germline CDR1 is MNHEY and CDR2 SMNVEV (reference sequence). V shed 3 bases, J shed 3 bases, and the junction held 7 bases outside the gene matches. This CDR3 contains 15 residues. CDR3 sequence reads: CASSFSRQGHYGYTF. The CDR3 DNA reads as TGTGCCAGCAGTTTCTCACGACAGGGACACTATGGCTACACCTTC.

The chain joins TRBV11-2 to TRBJ2-1, with D tentatively TRBD1 (6 bases). In germline, CDR1 is SGHAT, CDR2 FQNNGV. The CDR3 length is 16 residues. V lost 1 base and J lost 5, with 15 bases in between. The CDR3 loop is CASSLGFTAGDNEQFF. DNA of the CDR3: TGTGCCAGCAGCTTAGGGTTCACCGCAGGGGACAATGAGCAGTTCTTC.

The gene calls are TRBV12-3 or TRBV12-4 and TRBJ2-1, with 13 bases lining up with TRBD2. The CDR3 is 15 residues long. V lost 6 bases, J lost 11 bases, and 10 bases stayed unmatched. Here the CDR3 reads CASSPGLAGTRQQFF. CDR3 DNA sequence: TGTGCCAGCAGCCCGGGACTAGCGGGGACACGCCAGCAGTTCTTC.

This chain joins TRBV12-3 or TRBV12-4 and TRBJ2-3; unclear D gene. V was cut by 3 bases and J by 7 bases, with 5 bases left in between. This CDR3 contains 11 residues. CDR3 nucleotides: TGTGCCAGCAGTTTTCTGAATACGCAGTATTTT. Residues: CASSFLNTQYF.